This entry concerns a single TCR beta chain. Its specificity is unknown. The CDR3 is 11 amino acids. V was cut by 3 bases and J by 5 bases, with 7 bases left in between. Germline V CDR1 and CDR2: GTSNPN, SVGIG (reference sequence). The sample originates from a study of CD8+ T cells in alopecia areata. Overall study context: At a dose of 5 to 10 mg twice daily, oral tofacitinib was given to treated patients. Study results and caveats: Scalp specimens additionally yield sequences from normal skin's resident alphabeta T cells.

Once RNA had been extracted, it was reverse transcribed into cDNA to act as the sequencing template. Clones were read by immunoSEQ multiplex PCR, and TCRdb kept only the in-frame ones, dropping some. Of more than 95,000 clones listed, less than 50% were seen once; the top ten hold approximately 1.5%. This receptor was taken from a human donor with alopecia areata. Specimen: CD4+ T cells sorted from blood. This chain connects TRBV30 to TRBJ2-5; unclear D gene. The DNA for the CDR3 is TGTGCCTGGAGGGCCTTGGAGACCCAGTACTTC. Amino acids: CAWRALETQYF.